This T cell receptor (beta chain) was identified in a study of OX40 agonist ivuxolimab in advanced cancers. In the study overall: Ivuxolimab is a fully human IgG2 antibody that activates OX40 (CD134). Dose-escalation patients' cancers were hepatocellular carcinoma, melanoma, renal cell or head and neck cancer. General study findings and limits: Average numbers of expanded clones were greater in CD8+ T cells than in CD4+.

TCRdb's table, derived via immunoSEQ multiplex PCR, lists solely in-frame clones and lacks some. The sample has roughly 75,000 clones, roughly nine tenths seen once; the top ten hold 13%. On this clone: Antigen: not known.

The source was CD4+ or CD8+ T cells sorted from blood, collected in a trial of the OX40 agonist ivuxolimab. The sequence was obtained from an adult with an advanced solid tumor such as melanoma, head and neck, liver or kidney cancer.

The chain's CDR3 is CASSPRTGPLQETQYF. CDR3 sequence (DNA): TGTGCCAGCAGCCCCCGGACAGGGCCCCTCCAAGAGACCCAGTACTTC. This chain links TRBV5-8 with TRBJ2-5; TRBD1 matches 8 bases. Per germline, CDR1 SGHTS and CDR2 YDEGEE. The CDR3 spans 16 residues. Trimming took 4 bases from V and 1 from J; bases not matched to a gene: 9.